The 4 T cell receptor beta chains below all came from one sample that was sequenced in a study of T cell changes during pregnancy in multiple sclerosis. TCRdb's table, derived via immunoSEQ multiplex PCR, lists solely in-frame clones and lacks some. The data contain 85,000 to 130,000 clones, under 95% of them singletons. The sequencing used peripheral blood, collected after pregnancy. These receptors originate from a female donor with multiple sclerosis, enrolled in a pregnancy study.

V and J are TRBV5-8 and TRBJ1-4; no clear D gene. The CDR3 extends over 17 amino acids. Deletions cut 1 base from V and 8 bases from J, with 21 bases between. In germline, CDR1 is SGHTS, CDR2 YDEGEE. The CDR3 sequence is CASSLRFIREEEEKLFF. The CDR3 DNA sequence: TGTGCCAGCAGCTTGAGATTCATCCGGGAGGAAGAGGAAAAACTGTTTTTT.

DNA for the CDR3: TGTGCCACCAGCAGAGATTTGGCAGCGAGTACGAACACTGAAGCTTTCTTT. Translating it yields CATSRDLAASTNTEAFF. The gene calls are TRBV15 and TRBJ1-1; D is undetermined. Between the trimmed V and J ends, which lost 0 bases and 1 base, there was a span of 15 bases. The CDR3 totals 17 residues. The germline gives CDR1 LNHNV, CDR2 YYDKDF (reference sequence).

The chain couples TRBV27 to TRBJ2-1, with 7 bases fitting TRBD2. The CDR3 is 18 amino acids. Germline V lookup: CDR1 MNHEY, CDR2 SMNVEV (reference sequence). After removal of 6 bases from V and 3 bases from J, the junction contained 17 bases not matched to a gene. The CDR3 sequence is CASSSFLALAANYNEQFF. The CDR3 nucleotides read TGTGCCAGCAGCTCCTTTCTTGCTCTAGCGGCCAACTACAATGAGCAGTTCTTC.

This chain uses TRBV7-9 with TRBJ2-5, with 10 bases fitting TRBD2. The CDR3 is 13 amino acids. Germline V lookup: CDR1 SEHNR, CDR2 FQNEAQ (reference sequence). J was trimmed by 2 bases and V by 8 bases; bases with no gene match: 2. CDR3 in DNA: TGTGCCAGCGGAGCGGGGGGGCAAGAGACCCAGTACTTC. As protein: CASGAGGQETQYF.